This T cell receptor beta chain originates from a study of blood T cell repertoires in COVID-19. Study at large: Italy, Spain and the United States were the sources of the convalescent and acute COVID-19 samples. Sources were T cells, B-cell-depleted T cells, or PBMCs; the material itself was cDNA or gDNA.

Per the original data handling: Reference gene primer amplification in the assay estimated nucleated cell counts. This table comes from immunoSEQ multiplex PCR, and its TCRdb copy is limited to in-frame clones, with some not included. Clone size and V and J calls were adopted from that table, with D and trimming inferred from the DNA. The table shows some 360,000 clones, with roughly nine tenths occurring only once. CDR3 length: 13 residues. V was clipped by 2 bases and J by 5 bases, with 9 bases between them. Germline V gives CDR1 SGHTA, CDR2 FQGNSA. Followed over time, Seattle patients had been enrolled while infection was active.

This TCR was recovered from a woman aged 55-70 years with COVID-19, enrolled during active disease. This sequence joins TRBV7-2 and TRBJ2-5; unclear D gene. The material sequenced was peripheral blood. Here the CDR3 reads CASSLSPHETQYF. The CDR3 DNA is TGTGCCAGCAGCTTAAGCCCTCATGAGACCCAGTACTTC.